These 7 T cell receptor beta chains share one sample of origin, sequenced in a study of Graves' ophthalmopathy and Graves' hyperthyroidism. RNA transcripts were the source from which TCR beta CDR3 regions were amplified. In the first round, RT-PCR was carried out with HTBI primers, and a multiplex PCR formed the second round. TCRdb re-called the multiplex PCR reads with MiXCR, one entry per CDR3 protein. This sample yields roughly 160,000 distinct CDR3 sequences, of which more than 30% are seen a single time; about 5.8% belongs to the top ten. Sequencing used peripheral blood. The receptors originated from a woman aged 40-49 years with Graves' ophthalmopathy.

V is TRBV28 and J is TRBJ1-1; D is uncertain. The V end was cut by 3 bases, the J end by 11 bases, with 13 bases between. The CDR3 extends over 12 amino acids. Germline values: CDR1 MDHEN, CDR2 SYDVKM. The CDR3 loop reads CASSLPRLVAFF. The CDR3 nucleotides are TGTGCCAGCAGTTTGCCACGATTAGTGGCTTTCTTT.

J is TRBJ1-1 and V is TRBV9, with 7 bases lining up with TRBD1. The V segment lost 4 bases and the J segment 3 bases; nucleotides outside the gene matches: 6. Germline CDR1 SGDLS, CDR2 YYNGEE. The CDR3 contains 14 residues. CDR3 in amino acids: CASSFYDRDTEAFF. The CDR3 nucleotides read TGTGCCAGCAGCTTCTATGACAGGGACACTGAAGCTTTCTTT. The full variable domain, completed using reference TRBV9 and TRBJ1-1, is DSGVTQTPKHLITATGQRVTLRCSPRSGDLSVYWYQQSLDQGLQFLIQYYNGEERAKGNILERFSAQQFPDLHSELNLSSLELGDSALYFCASSFYDRDTEAFFGQGTRLTVV.

The chain recombines TRBV12-3 or TRBV12-4 with TRBJ1-2; D unresolved. V was pared by 3 bases and J by 0 bases, with 11 bases between. The CDR3 is 15 residues long. The CDR3 loop reads CASSFEDGANYGYTF. Here the CDR3 DNA reads TGTGCCAGCAGTTTTGAGGACGGAGCTAACTATGGCTACACCTTC.

This clonotype was seen repeatedly, ten times or more. This chain joins TRBV5-1 and TRBJ2-3, with D perhaps assigned TRBD1 or TRBD2 (6 bases each). CDR1 and CDR2 from the germline V gene are SGHRS and YFSETQ. CDR3 length: 15 residues. Trimming took off 0 bases at V and 3 bases at J, with 11 bases between the two ends. The CDR3 spells CASSLGGAQTDTQYF. The CDR3 region has the DNA TGCGCCAGCAGCTTGGGGGGGGCGCAAACAGATACGCAGTATTTT.

Many counts were recorded for this clonotype. The chain has TRBV12-3 or TRBV12-4 and TRBJ1-1; D is possibly TRBD1 (5 bases). The CDR3 length is 14 residues. Trimming took off 4 bases at V and 1 base at J, with 10 bases between the two ends. CDR3 in amino acids: CASSSLDRNTEAFF. In nucleotides, the CDR3 is TGTGCCAGCAGTTCCTTAGACAGGAACACTGAAGCTTTCTTT.

The V gene is TRBV20-1, the J gene TRBJ2-5; tentatively, D is TRBD2 (6 bases). Trimming stripped 6 bases from V and 1 base from J, with 12 bases between. The CDR3 runs 13 residues. The germline V gene has CDR1 DFQATT and CDR2 SNEGSKA (reference sequence). In DNA form, the CDR3 reads TGCAGTGCCCCGGGACTTCTCCAAGAGACCCAGTACTTC. Translation: CSAPGLLQETQYF.

This chain links TRBV19 with TRBJ1-5; the D is unclear. The CDR3 length is 18 residues. Germline CDR1 and CDR2: LNHDA and SQIVND (reference sequence). Between the trimmed V and J ends, which lost 3 bases and 0 bases, there was a span of 18 bases. The CDR3 DNA follows: TGTGCCAGTAGTATGTCCTCCCGGGAGTTGGATAGCAATCAGCCCCAGCATTTT. Encoded protein: CASSMSSRELDSNQPQHF.